Here is one TCR beta chain with its context. Its specificity is unknown. These data come from a study of CXCR3-negative and CXCR3-positive naive CD8 T cells. Study results and caveats: CXCR3-positive naive cells carried more hydrophobic TRB CDR3s than CXCR3-negative naive cells did.

UMI-labeled 5' RACE yielded the TRB cDNA libraries. TCRdb reprocessed the 5' RACE reads and keeps a single row for each CDR3 protein, giving no DNA. This sample's table reports 150,000 to 180,000 distinct CDR3 sequences. This CDR3 has 14 amino acids. Per the germline V gene, CDR1 is SQVTM and CDR2 is ANQGSEA. The rearrangement links TRBV29-1 to TRBJ1-1; no DNA is available, so the TRBD1 call from TCRdb remains unchecked. This TCR was sampled from a human donor in good health. Some clones in this sample may be carry-over from other donors' samples. Sequences were obtained from naive CXCR3+ CD8+ T cells from blood. As for subset: CD45RO-CCR7+CD27+CD95- naive CD8+ T cells expressing CXCR3 (TNR3+). CDR3 region: CSVEAWGVNTEAFF.